The source of this TCR beta chain is a study of beta chain features in type 1 diabetes. Study-level findings and limits: In type 1 diabetes patients, VDJ junctions had fewer insertions; deletions at these junctions were more frequent. Across all four CD4+ subsets, people with type 1 diabetes showed modestly shorter TCRB CDR3s.

A note on this clone: Its cognate antigen is unknown.

Germline CDR1 MDHEN, CDR2 SYDVKM. V was pared by 3 bases and J by 3 bases, with 14 bases between. This CDR3 spans 15 amino acids. Expressed TCRB transcripts were sequenced, since all the RNA that had been isolated was reverse transcribed. Clones were read by immunoSEQ multiplex PCR, and TCRdb kept only the in-frame ones, dropping some. The sample lists approximately 250,000 clones, approximately 25% occurring once. Sequenced material: naive CD4+ T cells from blood. This chain joins TRBV28 and TRBJ1-1, with a tentative D call TRBD1 (6 bases). The source is a woman in her twenties or thirties with type 1 diabetes. CDR3 bases: TGTGCCAGCAGTTTTGTACAGGGTGGGTACACTGAAGCTTTCTTT. This gives the protein CASSFVQGGYTEAFF.